Each of the 26 T cell receptor beta chains below was sequenced from the same sample in a study of regulatory T cells in long-lasting Graves disease. CDR3 regions were amplified by Arm-PCR using iRepertoire HTBI primers to build TCR beta libraries. Using its own MiXCR run on the multiplex PCR reads, TCRdb lists one record per CDR3 protein. The sample holds fewer than 500,000 distinct CDR3 sequences, around 15% seen once. Time point given: newly diagnosed GD, antithyroid drugs for less than 3 months. Researchers made the TCR library from RNA that was extracted from PBMCs. This sample was shared with a second study, whose subject was T cells in Graves' hyperthyroidism and ophthalmopathy.

This specimen was peripheral blood mononuclear cells (PBMCs), taken at new diagnosis, from a patient treated with antithyroid drugs. These receptors were collected from a man aged 40-55 years with Graves disease.

The sample holds many counts of this clonotype. The chain combines TRBV28 with TRBJ1-6, with D unclear. CDR1 MDHEN and CDR2 SYDVKM come from the germline V gene. The length of the CDR3 is 15 residues. V dropped 2 bases and J dropped 0 bases, with 5 bases sitting between them. As DNA, the CDR3 is TGTGCCAGCAGTTTAGTTGGCTCCTATAATTCACCCCTCCACTTT. Its translation: CASSLVGSYNSPLHF. Full variable domain (rest looked up from reference TRBV28 and TRBJ1-6): DVKVTQSSRYLVKRTGEKVFLECVQDMDHENMFWYRQDPGLGLRLIYFSYDVKMKEKGDIPEGYSVSREKKERFSLILESASTNQTSMYLCASSLVGSYNSPLHFGNGTRLTVT.

This clonotype was seen a handful of times. The chain links TRBV7-2 to TRBJ1-1; D gene uncertain. Trimming cost V 5 bases and J 1 base, with 5 bases left between them. This CDR3 has 12 amino acids. The germline V gene encodes CDR1 SGHTA and CDR2 FQGNSA. The CDR3 coding sequence is TGTGCCAGCAGCACACGGAACACTGAAGCTTTCTTT. Translating it yields CASSTRNTEAFF.

The chain couples TRBV6-2 or TRBV6-3 to TRBJ2-6; D is ambiguous. This CDR3 has 16 residues. V lost 8 bases to trimming and J lost 0 bases, with 14 bases between them. CDR1 is MNHEY and CDR2 is SVGEGT in the germline V gene. CDR3 bases: TGTGCCAGCTTTTACTGCCGGACCTCTGGGGCCAACGTCCTGACTTTC. Translated: CASFYCRTSGANVLTF.

In its sample, this clonotype was seen many times. V usage is TRBV2 and J usage is TRBJ2-7, with 11 bases that match TRBD1. This CDR3 region has 15 residues. V trimming: 4 bases; J trimming: 6 bases; junction bases outside the gene matches: 8. Germline V lookup: CDR1 SNHLY, CDR2 FYNNEI. This chain's CDR3 is CASSARDRGGGEQYF. The CDR3 DNA is TGTGCCAGCAGTGCCCGGGACAGGGGGGGAGGCGAGCAGTACTTC.

This rearrangement joins TRBV20-1 to TRBJ2-7, with TRBD2 matching over 12 bases. Unmatched junction bases numbered 9, after V lost 5 bases and J lost 4 bases. Germline V gene data show CDR1 as DFQATT and CDR2 as SNEGSKA (reference sequence). The CDR3 runs 15 residues. CDR3 bases: TGCAGTGCTGACGGACTAGCGGGGACCAAATACGAGCAGTACTTC. This gives the protein CSADGLAGTKYEQYF.

This clonotype was picked up many times. The genes are TRBV2 and TRBJ2-7; D not resolved. V lost 1 base, J lost 6 bases, and 4 bases lay in between. The germline gives CDR1 SNHLY, CDR2 FYNNEI. The CDR3 contains 11 residues. This CDR3 reads CASSEDSEQYF. The CDR3 bases are TGTGCCAGCAGTGAAGACTCCGAGCAGTACTTC.

This clonotype was recorded at least ten times. The CDR3 protein is CAISDLVADTQYF. CDR3 in DNA: TGTGCCATCAGTGACCTTGTGGCAGATACGCAGTATTTT. V usage is TRBV10-3 and J usage is TRBJ2-3, with unresolved D. Per the germline V gene, CDR1 is ENHRY and CDR2 is SYGVKD. This CDR3 is 13 amino acids long. V gave up 3 bases and J gave up 4 bases, with 8 bases separating them.

This clonotype appeared many times. The V gene is TRBV5-6, the J gene TRBJ2-1, with 8 nucleotides matching TRBD1. Germline assignment: CDR1 SGHDT and CDR2 YYEEEE. The CDR3 length is 14 residues. With 0 bases clipped from V and 9 bases from J, the junction kept 5 bases outside the gene matches. The CDR3 DNA follows: TGTGCCAGCAGCTTGGGACAGGGGCAGGGTGAGCAGTTCTTC. Translating gives CASSLGQGQGEQFF.

A few counts support this clonotype. The chain carries TRBV4-1 and TRBJ2-7; 7 positions agree with TRBD2. The CDR3 spans 14 residues. CDR1 MGHRA and CDR2 YSYEKL come from the germline V gene. Trimming at V came to 1 base and at J to 4 bases, leaving 4 bases not matched to a gene. The CDR3 sequence: CASSQVAGDYEQYF. Here the CDR3 DNA reads TGCGCCAGCAGCCAAGTCGCGGGAGATTACGAGCAGTACTTC.

This clonotype was found many times. The V call is TRBV28, the J call TRBJ2-1, with 13 nucleotides matching TRBD2. Germline assignment: CDR1 MDHEN and CDR2 SYDVKM. J lost 8 bases, V lost 6 bases, and 22 bases had no gene match. This CDR3 is built from 20 residues. The CDR3 here is CASRPRGGAGTSGRADEQFF. CDR3 in DNA: TGTGCCAGCAGGCCCCGGGGGGGGGCGGGAACTAGCGGGAGGGCCGATGAGCAGTTCTTC. The variable domain in full, completed from reference TRBV28 and TRBJ2-1, reads DVKVTQSSRYLVKRTGEKVFLECVQDMDHENMFWYRQDPGLGLRLIYFSYDVKMKEKGDIPEGYSVSREKKERFSLILESASTNQTSMYLCASRPRGGAGTSGRADEQFFGPGTRLTVL.

The J gene is TRBJ2-3, the V gene TRBV20-1; 7 nucleotides line up with TRBD2. This CDR3 region has 14 residues. V lost 6 bases and J lost 1; bases outside the gene matches: 7. Germline assignment: CDR1 DFQATT and CDR2 SNEGSKA (reference sequence). The CDR3 is CSASTSEGTDTQYF. The CDR3 DNA is TGCAGTGCGAGTACTAGCGAAGGCACAGATACGCAGTATTTT.

The gene calls are TRBV10-1 and TRBJ2-3, with D tentatively TRBD2 (6 bases). The ends were cut back, 6 bases at V and 0 bases at J, with 13 bases in the middle. Germline-derived CDR1 and CDR2 are WNHNN and SYGVQD (reference sequence). The CDR3 length is 15 residues. The CDR3 loop reads CASRATSTSTDTQYF. For the CDR3, the DNA is TGCGCCAGCAGGGCTACTAGCACTAGCACAGATACGCAGTATTTT.

As to this clonotype: The final CDR3 position lacks the conserved phenylalanine or tryptophan, pointing to a likely read error. The gene calls are TRBV2 and TRBJ2-4; D is undetermined. The CDR3 length is 16 residues. From germline, CDR1 is SNHLY and CDR2 FYNNEI. The germline V and J ends were trimmed by 2 bases and 2 bases, with 13 bases remaining between them. Written as DNA, the CDR3 is TGTGCCAGCAGTGAATTGCCGGTGGCTACCAAAAACATTCAGTACCTC. This encodes CASSELPVATKNIQYL.

This clonotype was picked up many times. The junction and the germline gene differ at one end; a read error may be behind it. V gene TRBV20-1 combines with J gene TRBJ2-5; no clear D gene. The germline CDR1 and CDR2 sequences are DFQATT and SNEGSKA (reference sequence). The CDR3 has 13 amino acids. CDR3 protein: CSARISLQETQHF. DNA for the CDR3: TGCAGTGCTAGAATCTCGCTCCAAGAGACCCAGCACTTC.

In nucleotides, the CDR3 is TGTGCCAGCAGCCAAGTCGGACTGCCCTACGAGCAGTACTTC. It specifies CASSQVGLPYEQYF. The J gene is TRBJ2-7, the V gene TRBV3-1, with D possibly matching TRBD2 (5 bases). The CDR3 is 14 residues long. The germline gives CDR1 LGHDT, CDR2 YNNKEL (reference sequence). With 1 base removed from V and 2 bases from J, the gap between germline ends came to 9 bases.

The table lists this clonotype with many counts. V is TRBV6-5 and J is TRBJ1-1; possible D gene TRBD1, 5 bases. V was trimmed by 2 bases and J by 3 bases, leaving 10 bases between them. CDR3 length: 14 residues. Germline loops: CDR1 MNHEY, CDR2 SVGAGI. In DNA form, the CDR3 reads TGTGCCAGCAGTTACGGAGGAGGGGACACTGAAGCTTTCTTT. Its translation: CASSYGGGDTEAFF.

V and J are TRBV10-3 and TRBJ1-4; 7 bases map to TRBD1. The CDR3 extends over 14 amino acids. With 3 bases clipped from V and 7 bases from J, the junction kept 5 bases outside the gene matches. CDR1 and CDR2 (germline): ENHRY, SYGVKD. DNA for the CDR3: TGTGCCATCAGTGAAGGCAGGGGGGCTGAAAAACTGTTTTTT. This sequence encodes CAISEGRGAEKLFF.

This clonotype was observed at least ten times. V gene TRBV5-1 combines with J gene TRBJ2-1; 7 nucleotides line up with TRBD2. V trimming: 1 base; J trimming: 5 bases; junction bases outside the gene matches: 6. Germline CDR1 and CDR2: SGHRS and YFSETQ. CDR3 size: 15 residues. The CDR3 bases are TGCGCCAGCAGCTTGAGGCTAGCGGCCCACAATGAGCAGTTCTTC. The encoded protein is CASSLRLAAHNEQFF.

This clonotype was detected ten times or more. This sequence joins TRBV28 and TRBJ1-6; 9 bases are shared with TRBD1. Trimming took 6 bases from V and 10 from J; bases not matched to a gene: 10. This CDR3 is built from 15 residues. Germline V CDR1 and CDR2: MDHEN, SYDVKM. The CDR3 region has the DNA TGTGCCAGCAGGAAGAAACAGGGGGCAAACTCACCCCTCCACTTT. Translation gives CASRKKQGANSPLHF. Full variable domain (remainder filled in from reference TRBV28 and TRBJ1-6): DVKVTQSSRYLVKRTGEKVFLECVQDMDHENMFWYRQDPGLGLRLIYFSYDVKMKEKGDIPEGYSVSREKKERFSLILESASTNQTSMYLCASRKKQGANSPLHFGNGTRLTVT.

This clonotype has a count of ten or more. The chain joins TRBV3-1 to TRBJ1-2, with D unclear. Trimming removed 3 bases at V and 5 bases at J, with 7 bases between. The CDR3 covers 12 residues. The germline gives CDR1 LGHDT, CDR2 YNNKEL (reference sequence). For the CDR3, the DNA is TGTGCCAGCAGCCAGCAGGAATATGGCTACACCTTC. This sequence encodes CASSQQEYGYTF.

In its sample, this clonotype was seen many times. The rearrangement uses TRBV30 and TRBJ2-3; possible D gene TRBD2, 6 bases. The CDR3 is 12 residues long. V was pared by 6 bases and J by 9 bases, with 16 bases between. Germline V lookup: CDR1 GTSNPN, CDR2 SVGIG (reference sequence). CDR3 bases: TGTGCCTGCTATGCATTGGAGGGAACGCAGTATTTT. Its translation: CACYALEGTQYF.

V and J are TRBV27 and TRBJ1-4; D is unclear. Germline V gene sequence: CDR1 MNHEY, CDR2 SMNVEV (reference sequence). Between the trimmed V and J ends, which lost 0 bases and 0 bases, there was a span of 5 bases. The CDR3 sequence is 15 residues long. The CDR3 DNA follows: TGTGCCAGCAGTTTATCCATGGCAACTAATGAAAAACTGTTTTTT. It codes for CASSLSMATNEKLFF.

This clonotype appeared many times. The chain couples TRBV29-1 to TRBJ2-5; TRBD2 matches 12 bases. Trimming at V came to 1 base and at J to 2 bases, leaving 8 bases not matched to a gene. The CDR3 has 17 amino acids. CDR1 is SQVTM, CDR2 ANQGSEA, per germline. The CDR3 is CSVEGGLAGRGQETQYF. The CDR3 nucleotides are TGCAGCGTTGAAGGGGGACTAGCGGGCCGGGGGCAAGAGACCCAGTACTTC.

This clonotype has only a few counts. The CDR3 loop is CSAAGSATGELFF. Here the CDR3 DNA reads TGCAGTGCCGCAGGGTCGGCCACCGGGGAGCTGTTTTTT. The rearrangement joins TRBV20-1 to TRBJ2-2, with a weak D call TRBD1 (5 bases). This CDR3 contains 13 residues. Germline CDR1 reads DFQATT; CDR2 reads SNEGSKA (reference sequence). V was pared by 6 bases and J by 4 bases, with 12 bases between.

This clonotype was seen many times. V and J are TRBV28 and TRBJ2-3; TRBD2 is a possible D gene (6 bases). V was cut by 5 bases and J by 1 base, with 19 bases left in between. The CDR3 runs to 17 residues. Germline V gene lookup returns CDR1 MDHEN and CDR2 SYDVKM. In DNA form, the CDR3 reads TGTGCCAGCAGTCTCTCGGGGGTAATAGGTGGCACAGATACGCAGTATTTT. Encoded protein: CASSLSGVIGGTDTQYF.

This rearrangement joins TRBV6-1 to TRBJ2-3, with a possible D match to TRBD1 (5 bases). Trimming took 6 bases from V and 4 from J, leaving 5 bases between them. Per the germline V gene, CDR1 is MNHNS and CDR2 is SASEGT. The CDR3 is 11 residues long. The CDR3 spells CASRGPDTQYF. In DNA, the CDR3 is TGTGCCAGCAGGGGGCCAGATACGCAGTATTTT.